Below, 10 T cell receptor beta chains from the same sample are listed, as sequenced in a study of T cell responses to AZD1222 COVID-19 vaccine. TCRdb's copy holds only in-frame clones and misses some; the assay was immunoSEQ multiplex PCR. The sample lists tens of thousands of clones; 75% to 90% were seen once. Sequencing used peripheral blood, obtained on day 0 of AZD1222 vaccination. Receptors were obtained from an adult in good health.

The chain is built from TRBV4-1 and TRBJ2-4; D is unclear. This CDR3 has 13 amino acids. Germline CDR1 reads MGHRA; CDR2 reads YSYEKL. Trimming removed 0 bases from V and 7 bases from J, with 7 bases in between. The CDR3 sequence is CASSQDVENIQYF. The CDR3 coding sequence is TGCGCCAGCAGCCAAGATGTGGAGAACATTCAGTACTTC.

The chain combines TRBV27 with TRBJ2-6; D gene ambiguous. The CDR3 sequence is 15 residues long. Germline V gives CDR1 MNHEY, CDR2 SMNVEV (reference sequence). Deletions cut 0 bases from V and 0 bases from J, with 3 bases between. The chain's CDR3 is CASSLSLSGANVLTF. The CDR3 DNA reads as TGTGCCAGCAGTTTATCCCTCTCTGGGGCCAACGTCCTGACTTTC.

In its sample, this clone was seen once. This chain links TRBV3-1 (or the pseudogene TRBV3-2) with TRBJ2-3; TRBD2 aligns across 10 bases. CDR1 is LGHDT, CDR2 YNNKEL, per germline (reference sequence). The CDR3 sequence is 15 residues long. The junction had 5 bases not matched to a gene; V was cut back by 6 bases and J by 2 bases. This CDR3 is CASSQGLASTDTQYF. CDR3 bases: TGTGCCAGCAGTCAGGGACTAGCGTCCACAGATACGCAGTATTTT.

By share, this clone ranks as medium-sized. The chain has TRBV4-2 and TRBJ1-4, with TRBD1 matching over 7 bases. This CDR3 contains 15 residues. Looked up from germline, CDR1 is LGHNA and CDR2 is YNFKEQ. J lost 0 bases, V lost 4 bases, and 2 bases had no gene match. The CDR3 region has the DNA TGTGCCAGCAGCCGGGACAGAACAACTAATGAAAAACTGTTTTTT. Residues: CASSRDRTTNEKLFF.

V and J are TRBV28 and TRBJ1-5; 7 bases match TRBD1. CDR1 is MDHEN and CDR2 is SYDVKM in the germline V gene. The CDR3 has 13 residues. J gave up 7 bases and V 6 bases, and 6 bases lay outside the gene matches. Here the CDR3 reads CASSPRGGQPQHF. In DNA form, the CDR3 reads TGTGCCAGCAGCCCCAGGGGGGGGCAGCCCCAGCATTTT.

The DNA of the CDR3 is TGTGCCAGCAGCTTGGCACGGGCGGATTCACCCCTCCACTTT. It specifies CASSLARADSPLHF. This chain uses TRBV5-8 with TRBJ1-6; D unclear. This CDR3 is 14 amino acids long. Germline loops: CDR1 SGHTS, CDR2 YDEGEE. The V end was cut by 0 bases, the J end by 8 bases, with 9 bases between.

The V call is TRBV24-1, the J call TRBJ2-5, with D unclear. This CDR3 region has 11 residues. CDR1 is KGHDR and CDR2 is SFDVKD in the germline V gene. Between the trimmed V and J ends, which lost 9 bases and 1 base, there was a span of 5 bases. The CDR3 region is CATAAQETQYF. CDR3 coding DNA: TGTGCCACCGCGGCCCAAGAGACCCAGTACTTC.

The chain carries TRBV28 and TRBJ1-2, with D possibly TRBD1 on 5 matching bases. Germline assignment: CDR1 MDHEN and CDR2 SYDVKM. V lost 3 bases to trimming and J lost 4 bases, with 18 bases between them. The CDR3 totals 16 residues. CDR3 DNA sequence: TGTGCCAGCAGTTTTTCCTTCCGGGACGGCATCTATGGCTACACCTTC. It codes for CASSFSFRDGIYGYTF.

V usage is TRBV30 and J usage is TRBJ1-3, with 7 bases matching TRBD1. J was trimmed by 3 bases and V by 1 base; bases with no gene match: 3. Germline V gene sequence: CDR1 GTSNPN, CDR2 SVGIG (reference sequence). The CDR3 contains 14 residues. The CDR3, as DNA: TGTGCCTGGAGTGGAAACAGGGGTGGAAACACCATATATTTT. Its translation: CAWSGNRGGNTIYF.

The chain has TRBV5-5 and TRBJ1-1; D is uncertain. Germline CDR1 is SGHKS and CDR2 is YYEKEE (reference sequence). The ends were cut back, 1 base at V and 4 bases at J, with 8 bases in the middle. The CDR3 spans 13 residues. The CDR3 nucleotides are TGTGCCAGCAGCTTGCTTGTGGGCACTGAAGCTTTCTTT. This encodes CASSLLVGTEAFF.